Below are 8 T cell receptor beta chains sequenced from a single sample in a study of early T cells in non-severe SARS-CoV-2 infection. TCRdb called the 5' RACE reads again in MiXCR, with one record for every CDR3 protein. The data contain roughly 81,000 distinct CDR3 sequences, 9.5% to 13% of them singletons. Material: whole blood. The receptors originated from an adult who was a healthcare worker with PCR-confirmed SARS-CoV-2 infection or an uninfected control (not recorded which).

This chain uses TRBV7-8 with TRBJ2-1, with D possibly being TRBD1 (5 bases). The CDR3 runs 16 residues. V was shortened by 2 bases and J by 0 bases, with 11 bases between the two germline ends. Germline V CDR1 and CDR2: SGHVS, FQNEAQ. The CDR3 region has the DNA TGTGCCAGCAGCTTAAGGGGCCGGAGCTCCTACAATGAGCAGTTCTTC. Protein: CASSLRGRSSYNEQFF.

This chain joins TRBV7-2 and TRBJ1-2; 9 bases align to TRBD1. Germline V gene data show CDR1 as SGHTA and CDR2 as FQGNSA. The J segment lost 6 bases and the V segment lost 5 bases, leaving 4 bases of the junction unmatched. The CDR3 covers 13 residues. Written as DNA, the CDR3 is TGTGCCAGCAGCGACAGGGGGATCAATGGCTACACCTTC. It translates to CASSDRGINGYTF.

Judged by abundance, this clonotype is medium-sized (0.01 to 0.1%). The CDR3 bases are TGTGCCAGCTCACGCGACAGGAAAAATTCACCCCTCCACTTT. Amino acid sequence: CASSRDRKNSPLHF. This chain uses TRBV18 with TRBJ1-6, with D tentatively TRBD1 (6 bases). The CDR3 is made up of 14 amino acids. The V and J ends lost 4 bases and 7 bases respectively, with 11 bases between them. Germline CDR1 KGHSH, CDR2 LQKENI.

Many counts were recorded for this clonotype. The rearrangement joins TRBV28 to TRBJ1-1; D unresolved. Per the germline V gene, CDR1 is MDHEN and CDR2 is SYDVKM. Trimming took 2 bases from V and 1 from J, leaving 8 bases between them. CDR3 length equals 14 residues. CDR3 region: CASSLRRKNTEAFF. DNA for the CDR3: TGTGCCAGCAGTTTAAGGCGTAAGAACACTGAAGCTTTCTTT.

In its sample, this clonotype was seen many times. This chain joins TRBV5-1 and TRBJ1-5; perhaps TRBD1 as D (5 bases). The CDR3 runs to 15 residues. The germline V gene encodes CDR1 SGHRS and CDR2 YFSETQ. V was shortened by 0 bases and J by 7 bases, with 14 bases between the two germline ends. This CDR3 is CASSLESGIGQPQHF. CDR3 in DNA: TGCGCCAGCAGCTTGGAATCAGGGATCGGACAGCCCCAGCATTTT.

The chain links TRBV11-2 to TRBJ1-1, with D possibly matching TRBD1 (5 bases). V gave up 3 bases and J gave up 1 base, with 12 bases separating them. The CDR3 has 15 residues. From germline, CDR1 is SGHAT and CDR2 FQNNGV. The CDR3 DNA follows: TGTGCCAGCAGCTTCCGAGGGACTTCGAACACTGAAGCTTTCTTT. Translating it yields CASSFRGTSNTEAFF.

This clonotype has at least ten counts. The CDR3 nucleotides read TGTGCCAGCAGCTTAGAGTCCTCCTACAATGAGCAGTTCTTC. Its translation: CASSLESSYNEQFF. The chain links TRBV7-6 to TRBJ2-1; no definite D call. CDR1 and CDR2 (germline): SGHVS, FNYEAQ. V was trimmed by 1 base and J by 0 bases, leaving 4 bases between them. The CDR3 is 14 residues long.

This clonotype was seen only a few times. This sequence joins TRBV9 and TRBJ1-6, with D perhaps matching TRBD1 (5 bases). The V end was cut by 2 bases, the J end by 6 bases, with 9 bases between. The CDR3 totals 14 residues. Germline lookup yields CDR1 SGDLS and CDR2 YYNGEE. The DNA for the CDR3 is TGTGCCAGCAGCGTGACAGATGCTAATTCACCCCTCCACTTT. This sequence encodes CASSVTDANSPLHF.